This T cell receptor beta chain was captured in a study of graft-versus-host responses after intestinal transplantation. Study context: Each transplant was multivisceral, liver-intestinal, or isolated intestinal.

As for this clone: Its antigen remains unknown.

Sequencing used immunoSEQ multiplex PCR; TCRdb keeps in-frame clones, though not all of them. The sample yields about 50,000 clones, around nine tenths seen once. Study-level results: Graft-donor T cell macrochimerism coincided with high graft-versus-host to host-versus-graft clonal ratios in allografts.

This TCR was sampled from a human donor who was the organ donor for an intestinal transplant. Sequenced here: unstimulated CD4+ T cells sorted from spleen or lymph node cells, sampled before transplant.

The CDR3 sequence: CASSEGWGGTDTQYF. CDR3 sequence (DNA): TGTGCCAGCAGTGAAGGTTGGGGTGGCACAGATACGCAGTATTTT. J is TRBJ2-3 and V is TRBV25-1, with unresolved D. The CDR3 loop spans 15 amino acids. The V and J ends lost 2 bases and 1 base respectively, with 10 bases between them. The germline V gene has CDR1 MGHDK and CDR2 SYGVNS. The whole variable domain, filled in from reference TRBV25-1 and TRBJ2-3, reads EADIYQTPRYLVIGTGKKITLECSQTMGHDKMYWYQQDPGMELHLIHYSYGVNSTEKGDLSSESTVSRIRTEHFPLTLESARPSHTSQYLCASSEGWGGTDTQYFGPGTRLTVL.